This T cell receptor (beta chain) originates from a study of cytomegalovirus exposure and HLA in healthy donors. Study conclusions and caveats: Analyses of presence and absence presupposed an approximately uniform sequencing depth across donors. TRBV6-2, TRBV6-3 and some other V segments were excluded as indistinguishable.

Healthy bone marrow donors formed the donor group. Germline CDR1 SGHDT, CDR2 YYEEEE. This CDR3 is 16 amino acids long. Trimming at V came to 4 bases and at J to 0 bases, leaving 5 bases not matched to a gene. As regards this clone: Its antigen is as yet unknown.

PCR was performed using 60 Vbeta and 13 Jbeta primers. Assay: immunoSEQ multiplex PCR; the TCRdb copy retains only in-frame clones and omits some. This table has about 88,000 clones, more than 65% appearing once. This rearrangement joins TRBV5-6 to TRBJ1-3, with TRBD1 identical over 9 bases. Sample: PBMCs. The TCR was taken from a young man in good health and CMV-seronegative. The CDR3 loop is CASSQDRGYSGNTIYF. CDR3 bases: TGTGCCAGCAGCCAAGACAGGGGGTACTCTGGAAACACCATATATTTT.